These 14 T cell receptor beta chains originate from one sample sequenced in a study of metastatic and nonmetastatic thyroid tumors. TCRdb redid the clone calls on the PCR reads using MiXCR. Of 20,000 or so clones detected, less than 25% appear once; the ten largest clones hold 9% to 15%. Until they underwent thyroid surgery, no patient had received any treatment. The specimen sequenced was tumor tissue. The receptors originated from a female donor with papillary thyroid cancer or a benign thyroid nodule (not recorded which). Some clones in this sample may be carry-over from other donors' samples.

The chain uses TRBV20-1 and TRBJ2-7; D ambiguous. In germline, CDR1 is DFQATT, CDR2 SNEGSKA (reference sequence). The CDR3 runs 10 residues. Trimming removed 3 bases from V and 2 bases from J, with 2 bases in between. CDR3 amino acids: CSARAYEQYF. Written as DNA, the CDR3 is TGCAGTGCTAGGGCCTACGAGCAGTACTTC.

This clone was observed at least ten times. The same CDR3 can be traced to other DNA sequences in this sample. The V call is TRBV20-1, the J call TRBJ2-3, with D hard to call. V was trimmed by 8 bases and J by 11 bases, leaving 14 bases between them. This CDR3 spans 10 amino acids. From germline, CDR1 is DFQATT and CDR2 SNEGSKA (reference sequence). DNA for the CDR3: TGCAGTACTGGGTCATTGGAGCAGTATTTT. Its protein product is CSTGSLEQYF.

This clone is medium-sized within its sample. The chain employs TRBV19 and TRBJ2-7, with TRBD2 matching 12 bases. Germline V gene data show CDR1 as LNHDA and CDR2 as SQIVND (reference sequence). Germline trimming cut 6 bases from V and 4 bases from J; bases unmatched to any gene: 4. This CDR3 is 14 amino acids long. CDR3 loop: CASSSSGRGYEQYF. CDR3 sequence (DNA): TGTGCCAGTAGCTCTAGCGGGAGGGGATACGAGCAGTACTTC. Drawing the rest from reference TRBV19 and TRBJ2-7, the complete variable domain is DGGITQSPKYLFRKEGQNVTLSCEQNLNHDAMYWYRQDPGQGLRLIYYSQIVNDFQKGDIAEGYSVSREKKESFPLTVTSAQKNPTAFYLCASSSSGRGYEQYFGPGTRLTVT.

This clone was seen a handful of times. This may be a read error, as it is one base from a much larger clone. The rearrangement uses TRBV29-1 and TRBJ2-2; D tentatively reads TRBD1 or TRBD2 (6 bases each). From germline, CDR1 is SQVTM and CDR2 ANQGSEA. The CDR3 covers 14 residues. The CDR3 nucleotides read TGCAGCGCCCAAGGGGGGTGGAACACCTGGGAGCTGTTTTTT. Its protein is CSAQGGWNTWELFF.

This clone was detected many times. The chain has TRBV20-1 and TRBJ2-7, with a weak D call TRBD1 (6 bases). Germline V gene sequence: CDR1 DFQATT, CDR2 SNEGSKA (reference sequence). V dropped 6 bases and J dropped 4 bases, with 16 bases sitting between them. This CDR3 has 13 residues. The CDR3 region is CSASPGAAYEQYF. CDR3 nucleotides: TGCAGTGCGTCACCAGGGGCGGCGTACGAGCAGTACTTC.

This clone is classed as medium-sized. The chain is built from TRBV20-1 and TRBJ2-7; 10 positions agree with TRBD2. Germline lookup yields CDR1 DFQATT and CDR2 SNEGSKA (reference sequence). CDR3 length: 15 amino acids. With V trimmed by 4 bases and J by 4 bases, 10 bases remained unmatched. CDR3 amino acids: CSAMPGTSVVYEQYF. The CDR3 nucleotides read TGCAGTGCTATGCCGGGGACTAGCGTCGTTTACGAGCAGTACTTC.

This clone was counted many times. This chain connects TRBV18 to TRBJ2-7, with D unresolved. Germline values: CDR1 KGHSH, CDR2 LQKENI. Trimming pared 3 bases from V and 3 bases from J, leaving 12 bases between. This CDR3 has 14 amino acids. The CDR3 DNA follows: TGTGCCAGCTCACCTAGTCCCATCGGCTACGAGCAGTACTTC. It specifies CASSPSPIGYEQYF.

This clone came up a few times. V gene TRBV25-1 combines with J gene TRBJ2-1; 12 positions match TRBD2. The CDR3 totals 17 residues. Unmatched junction bases numbered 10, after V lost 4 bases and J lost 6 bases. Germline CDR1 reads MGHDK; CDR2 reads SYGVNS. CDR3 in amino acids: CASSAPSGRASGNEQFF. The CDR3, as DNA: TGTGCCAGCAGTGCCCCTAGCGGGAGGGCCTCTGGCAATGAGCAGTTCTTC.

J is TRBJ1-2 and V is TRBV5-1, with 7 bases identical to TRBD1. J was trimmed by 8 bases and V by 5 bases; bases with no gene match: 12. This CDR3 has 14 amino acids. Germline V gene sequence: CDR1 SGHRS, CDR2 YFSETQ. The CDR3 sequence is CASRASTGVYGYTF. The CDR3 DNA reads TGCGCCAGCAGGGCGTCAACAGGGGTCTACGGCTACACCTTC.

The table lists this clone with a few counts. The J gene is TRBJ2-2, the V gene TRBV24-1, with unresolved D. The germline V and J ends were trimmed by 3 bases and 7 bases, with 5 bases remaining between them. This CDR3 has 12 residues. Germline V gives CDR1 KGHDR, CDR2 SFDVKD. The CDR3 spells CATSDAYGELFF. In nucleotides, the CDR3 is TGTGCCACCAGTGATGCGTACGGGGAGCTGTTTTTT.

This clone occurred a few times. The gene calls are TRBV10-1 and TRBJ2-7; 10 bases are a match to TRBD1. The length of the CDR3 is 16 residues. V lost 0 bases and J lost 4; bases outside the gene matches: 6. Germline CDR1 is WNHNN and CDR2 is SYGVQD (reference sequence). The CDR3 here is CASSESDRGSHYEQYF. In DNA, the CDR3 is TGCGCCAGCAGTGAGTCGGACAGGGGGTCCCATTACGAGCAGTACTTC.

This clone rates as medium-sized (0.01 to 0.1%). The chain couples TRBV20-1 to TRBJ2-2; no reliable D call. V lost 0 bases to trimming and J lost 6 bases, with 5 bases between them. The CDR3 extends over 12 amino acids. The germline gives CDR1 DFQATT, CDR2 SNEGSKA (reference sequence). The CDR3 DNA reads TGCAGTGCTAGAGATCAGGCCGGGGAGCTGTTTTTT. It specifies CSARDQAGELFF.

This clone was detected only a few times. This rearrangement joins TRBV27 to TRBJ2-2; D gene ambiguous. This CDR3 is built from 13 residues. The germline CDR1 and CDR2 sequences are MNHEY and SMNVEV (reference sequence). Trimming stripped 0 bases from V and 5 bases from J, with 4 bases between. The CDR3 loop is CASSLSTTGELFF. DNA for the CDR3: TGTGCCAGCAGTTTATCGACTACCGGGGAGCTGTTTTTT.

The chain joins TRBV5-4 to TRBJ2-7; 7 bases are shared with TRBD2. The ends lost 3 bases at V and 5 bases at J; junction bases unmatched: 8. The CDR3 is 14 residues long. Germline V gene data show CDR1 as SGHNT and CDR2 as YYREEE (reference sequence). The CDR3 protein is CASSWAGVENEQYF. The CDR3 DNA reads as TGTGCCAGCAGCTGGGCGGGGGTTGAGAACGAGCAGTACTTC.